Listed below are T cell receptor beta chains from one sample, sequenced in a study of T cells after yellow fever vaccination. MiXCR was run by TCRdb on the 5' RACE reads, yielding one entry per CDR3 protein. Here the sample spans 450,000 to 550,000 distinct CDR3 sequences, 15% to 20% being singletons. The source material was PBMCs, sampled 15 days after the yellow fever booster vaccination. Receptor source: a man under 40 who received the YFV17D yellow fever vaccine. Both conserved end residues are part of each CDR3. A D gene is named only where the DNA matches it firmly. A clone size is listed for some rows: how often the clone was seen (once, few, many), or a class if it is expanded.

V	D	J	size	DNA	CDR3
TRBV6-5	-	TRBJ2-2	-	TGTGCCAGCAGTTACTTGGGGACCAACGCCGGGGAGCTGTTTTTT	CASSYLGTNAGELFF
TRBV12-3/TRBV12-4	-	TRBJ2-7	few	TGTGCCAGCAGTTTAAGTGGCAGAGGGTCCGAGCAGTACTTC	CASSLSGRGSEQYF
TRBV4-2	-	TRBJ1-1	-	TGTGCCAGCAGCCAAGATCATCAGGATGAAGCTTTCTTT	CASSQDHQDEAFF
TRBV10-3	-	TRBJ1-1	few	TGTGCCATCAACCTGGACAGCAACACTGAAGCTTTCTTT	CAINLDSNTEAFF
TRBV20-1	TRBD2	TRBJ2-5	few	TGCAGTGCTAGTACGGGAGGGCCTAAAGAGACCCAGTACTTC	CSASTGGPKETQYF
TRBV6-2/TRBV6-3	TRBD1	TRBJ2-7	few	TGTGCCAGCAGTGTCCGGGACAGCAGCTACGAGCAGTACTTC	CASSVRDSSYEQYF
TRBV5-1	-	TRBJ2-2	few	TGCGCCAGCAGCTCCGGGCTGGCGGGCTCCACCGGGGAGCTGTTTTTT	CASSSGLAGSTGELFF
TRBV7-3	TRBD2	TRBJ2-3	-	TGTGCCAGCAGCTTAACGGCTAGCGGGAGAGCTTCCTTCACAGATACGCAGTATTTT	CASSLTASGRASFTDTQYF
TRBV5-5	TRBD2	TRBJ2-7	few	TGTGCCAGCAGCTTGAAGGTACTAGCGGGAGTCAACGAGCAGTACTTC	CASSLKVLAGVNEQYF
TRBV3-1	TRBD2	TRBJ2-5	-	TGTGCCAGCAGCCAGCTGGCTAGCGGGAGTGAGACCCAGTACTTC	CASSQLASGSETQYF
TRBV5-1	TRBD2	TRBJ2-3	many	TGCGCCAGCAGCTCCGGACTAGCAGAAGATACGCAGTATTTT	CASSSGLAEDTQYF
TRBV12-3/TRBV12-4	-	TRBJ1-3	-	TGTGCCAGCAGCTATATAATGGGGTCTGGAAACACCATATATTTT	CASSYIMGSGNTIYF
TRBV28	-	TRBJ2-5	few	TGTGCCAGCAGGCCGACCGGGACAAAAGGGGAGACCCAGTACTTC	CASRPTGTKGETQYF
TRBV3-1	TRBD2	TRBJ2-3	-	TGTGCCAGCGTGGAGGGAGGGAGCACAGATACGCAGTATTTT	CASVEGGSTDTQYF
TRBV7-8	-	TRBJ2-3	-	TGTGCCAGCATACAGGGTAGTACAGATACGCAGTATTTT	CASIQGSTDTQYF
TRBV14	TRBD2	TRBJ2-3	-	TGTGCCAGCAGCCAATGGACTAGCGGGAGGGGAGATACGCAGTATTTT	CASSQWTSGRGDTQYF
TRBV19	-	TRBJ2-5	few	TGTGCCAGTAGTCTTCGCCCCGACGGGGAGACCCAGTACTTC	CASSLRPDGETQYF
TRBV7-2	-	TRBJ1-5	-	TGTGCCAGCAGCTTATTACAGGGAGGCCAGCCCCAGCATTTT	CASSLLQGGQPQHF
TRBV27	TRBD2	TRBJ2-3	-	TGTGCCACCTGGGGTAGCGGGTCAGTTAGCACAGATACGCAGTATTTT	CATWGSGSVSTDTQYF
TRBV29-1	TRBD2	TRBJ2-1	-	TGCAGCGCGGCGGGTAGCGGGAATCCTAGCAATGAGCAGTTCTTC	CSAAGSGNPSNEQFF
TRBV5-4	TRBD2	TRBJ2-1	-	TGTGCCAGTAATCGCGGGAGGGCCTCTCATTACAATGAGCAGTTCTTC	CASNRGRASHYNEQFF
TRBV7-2	TRBD2	TRBJ2-5	-	TGTGCCAGCAGCTACCAGGGAGGGGCGGCAGAGACCCAGTACTTC	CASSYQGGAAETQYF
TRBV18	-	TRBJ2-1	-	TGTGCCAGCTCACCACCGTCCGAACGATACAATGAGCAGTTCTTC	CASSPPSERYNEQFF
TRBV24-1	TRBD2	TRBJ2-3	-	TGTGCCACCAGTGATCCGATAGCGGGAGGCTCAGATACGCAGTATTTT	CATSDPIAGGSDTQYF
TRBV12-3/TRBV12-4	-	TRBJ2-5	-	TGTGCCAGCAGGAACGGACGAGTCGAGACCCAGTACTTC	CASRNGRVETQYF
TRBV24-1	TRBD1	TRBJ2-1	-	TGTGCCGACGAAGTTCCGGGACAGGGGATCAATGAGCAGTTCTTC	CADEVPGQGINEQFF
TRBV29-1	TRBD1	TRBJ2-5	-	TGCAGCGTCCAAACGACAGGGGTTGGACAAGAGACCCAGTACTTC	CSVQTTGVGQETQYF
TRBV10-3	TRBD2	TRBJ2-3	-	TGTGCCATCAGTGAGCAACCTAGCGGGAATGCAGATACGCAGTATTTT	CAISEQPSGNADTQYF
TRBV7-9	TRBD2	TRBJ2-5	few	TGTGCCAGCAGCCCCGGGACTAGCGGGAGCGGTGAGACCCAGTACTTC	CASSPGTSGSGETQYF
TRBV12-3/TRBV12-4	-	TRBJ2-1	few	TGTGCCAGCAACACTTTGTTGCGAGACAGCAATGAGCAGTTCTTC	CASNTLLRDSNEQFF
TRBV12-3/TRBV12-4	TRBD1	TRBJ1-1	-	TGTGCCAGCAAACGACAGGGGTTTACTGAAGCTTTCTTT	CASKRQGFTEAFF
TRBV6-1	-	TRBJ1-1	-	TGTGCCAGCAGCTCCGGAACGGACGGAGCTGAAGCTTTCTTT	CASSSGTDGAEAFF
TRBV19	-	TRBJ2-1	few	TGTGCCAGTAGTTTCCGGGACAACTACAATGAGCAGTTCTTC	CASSFRDNYNEQFF
TRBV29-1	-	TRBJ2-5	few	TGCAGCGTTGAAAAAATTCTAGGGGAGACCCAGTACTTC	CSVEKILGETQYF
TRBV24-1	TRBD1	TRBJ2-3	-	TGTGCCACCAGTAAGACAGGGGCGGCAGATACGCAGTATTTT	CATSKTGAADTQYF
TRBV12-3/TRBV12-4	-	TRBJ2-5	-	TGTGCCAGCAGTTCGGGGCTTGTGGCCCAAGAGACCCAGTACTTC	CASSSGLVAQETQYF
TRBV29-1	TRBD1	TRBJ2-3	many	TGCAGCTCCTGGGACAGGACTGATGGCACAGATACGCAGTATTTT	CSSWDRTDGTDTQYF
TRBV7-2	-	TRBJ2-7	-	TGTGCCAGCAGGGGAACCGGGACGGCCTTGGTCGAGCAGTACTTC	CASRGTGTALVEQYF
TRBV20-1	TRBD2	TRBJ2-7	many	TGCAGTGCTAAGCTAGCGGGAGTAGGTGAGCAGTACTTC	CSAKLAGVGEQYF
TRBV29-1	TRBD1	TRBJ2-7	few	TGCAGCGTTGGGGCCGACCGGACAGGGAAACACTACGAGCAGTACTTC	CSVGADRTGKHYEQYF
TRBV6-5	-	TRBJ2-7	-	TGTGCCAGCAGTTCCTCGAGACAGGAGATCTACGTGCAGTACTTC	CASSSSRQEIYVQYF
TRBV9	TRBD2	TRBJ2-7	-	TGTGCCAGCAGCGTAGCAGCTAGCGGGAGGATCGGCTACGAGCAGTACTTC	CASSVAASGRIGYEQYF
TRBV9	-	TRBJ2-3	few	TGTGCCAGCAGCGTAGATGGCGGCAACACAGATACGCAGTATTTT	CASSVDGGNTDTQYF
TRBV13	-	TRBJ2-7	-	TGTGCCAGCAGCCTGTTACAGGGTAAGGCATCCTACGAGCAGTACTTC	CASSLLQGKASYEQYF
TRBV4-1	TRBD2	TRBJ2-5	-	TGCGCCAGCAGCCAAGGGGGCGGGAGCCTGGAGACCCAGTACTTC	CASSQGGGSLETQYF
TRBV6-2/TRBV6-3	TRBD2	TRBJ2-5	-	TGTGCCAGCAGTCCGACTAGCGGGAGGGCCGGGACCCAGTACTTC	CASSPTSGRAGTQYF
TRBV19	TRBD1	TRBJ2-1	few	TGTGCCAGTGCTCGACAGGGATGGAATGAGCAGTTCTTC	CASARQGWNEQFF
TRBV10-3	TRBD1	TRBJ2-3	-	TGTGCCATCAAAGGACAGGGATCTAAAACAGATACGCAGTATTTT	CAIKGQGSKTDTQYF
TRBV29-1	-	TRBJ2-2	-	TGCAGCGTTGCCTCACCCGGGGAGCTGTTTTTT	CSVASPGELFF
TRBV4-3	-	TRBJ1-1	few	TGCGCCAGCAGCCCGTGGGCGCTCACTGAAGCTTTCTTT	CASSPWALTEAFF
TRBV18	TRBD2	TRBJ2-3	-	TGTGCCAGCTCACCGGGACTAGCGGGCCTGGCTGGCACAGATACGCAGTATTTT	CASSPGLAGLAGTDTQYF
TRBV7-8	TRBD2	TRBJ2-1	-	TGTGCCAGCAGCTTAGTAGCGGGAGGGCCCATGGAGCAGTTCTTC	CASSLVAGGPMEQFF
TRBV20-1	-	TRBJ1-1	few	TGCAGTGCCGGGATGGGGGTGAACACTGAAGCTTTCTTT	CSAGMGVNTEAFF
TRBV9	-	TRBJ2-7	-	TGTGCCAGCAGCGTAGATCCTAGCGCCACCTACGAGCAGTACTTC	CASSVDPSATYEQYF
TRBV4-3	-	TRBJ2-3	few	TGCGCCAGCAGCCCTAACGGGGGAGAGGGCACAGATACGCAGTATTTT	CASSPNGGEGTDTQYF
TRBV7-9	-	TRBJ1-5	few	TGTGCCAGCAGCTACAGTAGCAATCAGCCCCAGCATTTT	CASSYSSNQPQHF
TRBV5-5	-	TRBJ2-7	-	TGTGCCAGCAGCTTGAGGAGTGAAGGGCGTTTGGGGTCCTACGAGCAGTACTTC	CASSLRSEGRLGSYEQYF